These T cell receptor beta chains were read from a single sample in a study of cytomegalovirus exposure and HLA in healthy donors. Only in-frame clones appear in the TCRdb table, and some are missing; sequencing was by immunoSEQ multiplex PCR. The table records approximately 240,000 clones, around nine tenths of them present only once. Source material: PBMCs. The receptors here all came from a woman in her late teens or twenties in good health and CMV-seronegative. Both conserved end residues are part of each CDR3. Fields, in order: V gene, J gene, D gene, clone size, CDR3 DNA, CDR3 protein. The D gene is left open where the match is weak. Not all rows give a size; the values are once, few, many and, for expanded clones, a class.

V: TRBV5-1; J: TRBJ1-5; D: TRBD1; size: -; DNA: TGCGCCAGCAGCACCGGACAGGGCATCGACAATCAGCCCCAGCATTTT; CDR3: CASSTGQGIDNQPQHF
V: TRBV20-1; J: TRBJ2-7; D: -; size: few; DNA: TGCAGCCCCTCTTGGCAGAACGAGCAGTACTTC; CDR3: CSPSWQNEQYF
V: TRBV6-5; J: TRBJ2-5; D: TRBD2; size: -; DNA: TGTGCCAGCAGGAGGACTAGCGGAGAGACCCAGTACTTC; CDR3: CASRRTSGETQYF
V: TRBV6-1; J: TRBJ1-2; D: -; size: -; DNA: TGTGCCAGCAGTGAACCCGGGTCAGGGAGGTATGGCTACACCTTC; CDR3: CASSEPGSGRYGYTF
V: TRBV11-2; J: TRBJ2-7; D: -; size: few; DNA: TGTGCCAGCAGCAGTTGGCACGAGCAGTACTTC; CDR3: CASSSWHEQYF
V: TRBV11-1; J: TRBJ1-6; D: -; size: many; DNA: TGTGCCAGCAGCTTTAACGACGGGGATTCACCCCTCCACTTT; CDR3: CASSFNDGDSPLHF
V: TRBV5-4; J: TRBJ2-2; D: TRBD2; size: -; DNA: TGTGCCAGCAGCCGGACTAGCGGGAGGCAGGCCGGGGAGCTGTTTTTT; CDR3: CASSRTSGRQAGELFF
V: TRBV30; J: TRBJ1-5; D: -; size: -; DNA: TGTGCCTGGAGCGAACCAGGGTACAATCAGCCCCAGCATTTT; CDR3: CAWSEPGYNQPQHF
V: TRBV30; J: TRBJ2-2; D: TRBD2; size: -; DNA: TGTGCCTGGAGCGATTCAGCGGGAGGGTCTTTATTCCCTTCCGGGGAGCTGTTTTTT; CDR3: CAWSDSAGGSLFPSGELFF
V: TRBV7-9; J: TRBJ2-7; D: -; size: -; DNA: TGTGCCAGCAGCTTGGTAGTGGACTTCCAATCCTACGAGCAGTACTTC; CDR3: CASSLVVDFQSYEQYF
V: TRBV6-1; J: TRBJ1-2; D: TRBD1; size: once; DNA: TGTGCCAGCAGGGCAGGGGGCGGCGGTGGCTACACCTTC; CDR3: CASRAGGGGGYTF
V: TRBV30; J: TRBJ1-1; D: -; size: once; DNA: TGTGCCTGGACTGAACAGGGTTTGAGCACTGAAGCTTTCTTT; CDR3: CAWTEQGLSTEAFF
V: TRBV6-4; J: TRBJ2-2; D: TRBD2; size: -; DNA: TGTGCCAGCAGTGTAGAGACTAGCGGGAGTCCCGGGGAGCTGTTTTTT; CDR3: CASSVETSGSPGELFF
V: TRBV9; J: TRBJ2-7; D: -; size: -; DNA: TGTGCCAGCAGCGTAGGGCCAAGCTCCTACGAGCAGTACTTC; CDR3: CASSVGPSSYEQYF
V: TRBV28; J: TRBJ1-3; D: -; size: -; DNA: TGTGCCAGCAGGCCCGGGATTTTTGGAAACACCATATATTTT; CDR3: CASRPGIFGNTIYF
V: TRBV29-1; J: TRBJ2-3; D: -; size: once; DNA: TGCAGCGTTAGGGGCAGGGCGGTTGATACGCAGTATTTT; CDR3: CSVRGRAVDTQYF
V: TRBV18; J: TRBJ2-1; D: TRBD2; size: -; DNA: TGTGCCAGCTCACCGCGACAGGCGTCCGGGACTAGCGGGGCGCAGTTCTTC; CDR3: CASSPRQASGTSGAQFF
V: TRBV11-2; J: TRBJ2-5; D: TRBD1; size: -; DNA: TGTGCCAGCAGCTCCGACAGGGACCGGGGAGAGACCCAGTACTTC; CDR3: CASSSDRDRGETQYF
V: TRBV5-1; J: TRBJ1-1; D: -; size: once; DNA: TGCGCCAGCAGCGACCTGGGGAGGGCGGACACTGAAGCTTTCTTT; CDR3: CASSDLGRADTEAFF
V: TRBV6-6; J: TRBJ2-7; D: TRBD2; size: -; DNA: TGTGCCAGCAGTCCCACCACTAGCGGTTACGAGCAGTACTTC; CDR3: CASSPTTSGYEQYF
V: TRBV9; J: TRBJ2-1; D: TRBD2; size: -; DNA: TGTGCCAGCAGCGCCGGGACTAGCGGGAGGAAAAATGAGCAGTTCTTC; CDR3: CASSAGTSGRKNEQFF
V: TRBV10-3; J: TRBJ1-3; D: TRBD1; size: -; DNA: TGTGCCATCAGTGGACAGGGGGCGTCTGGAAACACCATATATTTT; CDR3: CAISGQGASGNTIYF
V: TRBV5-1; J: TRBJ2-7; D: -; size: once; DNA: TGCGCCAGCAGCCAATCAGGGGACCGCTACGAGCAGTACTTC; CDR3: CASSQSGDRYEQYF
V: TRBV5-6; J: TRBJ2-7; D: -; size: few; DNA: TGTGCCAGCAACTATGGCGGCGAGTACGAGCAGTACTTC; CDR3: CASNYGGEYEQYF